The rows below give T cell receptor beta chains drawn from one sample of a study of follicular helper T cells after annual influenza vaccination. Measured with immunoSEQ multiplex PCR; TCRdb has only the in-frame clones, and not every one. The sample gives some 11,000 clones, roughly four fifths of which show up once; over 0.75% is in the top ten. Here the sequenced sample was CXCR5- memory CD4+ T cells sorted from blood, taken on the day of influenza vaccination. These receptors were taken from an adult who received the influenza vaccine. Each CDR3 is given without its conserved first and last residue.

>TRBV10-3|TRBJ2-4
AISAGDHAKNIQY
>TRBV2|TRBJ1-1
ASRDQTGADTEAF
>TRBV7-8|TRBJ1-1
ASSLSGEAEAF
>TRBV4-2|TRBJ1-2
ASSQVHESYGYT
>TRBV30|TRBJ2-2
AWSGRPGELF
>TRBV15|TRBJ1-2
ATSRPKGGFGGYT
>TRBV2|TRBJ1-5
ASTGAGNQPQH
>TRBV5-1|TRBJ1-5
ASSLGAGDQPQH
>TRBV2|TRBJ1-5
ASSEELDQPQH
>TRBV6-1|TRBJ2-7
ASSELGLIYEQY
>TRBV7-2|TRBJ2-2
ATKMTGTGPGELF
>TRBV27|TRBJ2-7
ASSLNSFSYEQY
>TRBV6-4|TRBJ1-1
ASSDLPGQGETEAF
>TRBV30|TRBJ2-5
AWSSGGGYVQETQY
>TRBV15|TRBJ1-6
ATSSFTGESPLH
>TRBV5-1|TRBJ1-4
ASQRDQGGWGEKLF
>TRBV29-1|TRBJ2-1
SVGRIGPNNEQF
>TRBV11-1|TRBJ2-2
ASSLGSTPGGGELF
>TRBV9|TRBJ2-3
ASSVAGTDTDTQY
>TRBV7-2|TRBJ2-1
ASSPGGRAYNEQF
>TRBV6-1|TRBJ1-5
ASLTAHASNQPQH
>TRBV6-5|TRBJ1-2
ASRTGSYGYT
>TRBV18|TRBJ1-1
ASSPGTGFGTEAF
>TRBV5-1|TRBJ2-7
ASSLPGLAGGEEQY
>TRBV4-2|TRBJ2-1
ASSQDGLAGVSNEQF
>TRBV6-6|TRBJ2-3
ASSSSGAQTP
>TRBV4-1|TRBJ2-1
ASSQDEGGAYNEQF
>TRBV6-4|TRBJ2-2
ASSLNGNTGELF
>TRBV5-6|TRBJ1-6
ASRFGGSSYNSPLH
>TRBV6-5|TRBJ1-2
ASSSRRGFNYGYT
>TRBV6-5|TRBJ2-1
ASSSHAGGSSNEQF
>TRBV28|TRBJ2-3
ASSLGTSTDTQY
>TRBV6-5|TRBJ1-1
ASSYSRNTEAF
>TRBV6-6|TRBJ2-2
ASRERGASSRELF
>TRBV30|TRBJ1-1
AWSVPQNTEAF
>TRBV5-1|TRBJ1-6
ASSLEAYNSPLH
>TRBV10-3|TRBJ1-2
AISESGGSNYGYT
>TRBV18|TRBJ2-1
ASSPPSGWDEQF
>TRBV9|TRBJ2-1
ASRVGTSQNNEQF
>TRBV5-1|TRBJ2-7
ASSLERSYEQY
>TRBV27|TRBJ1-4
ASSLRVATNEKLF
>TRBV7-2|TRBJ2-5
ASSLGGSSPTQY
>TRBV18|TRBJ2-2
ATAEGGVNTGELF
>TRBV5-1|TRBJ1-4
ASSLGRNEKLF
>TRBV7-9|TRBJ1-4
ASSQDRGRSYHEKLF
>TRBV5-1|TRBJ2-4
ASSSGGAKNIQY
>TRBV5-1|TRBJ2-5
ASTMPSGSGGETQY
>TRBV28|TRBJ1-2
ASSLGGGYRYGYT
>TRBV7-2|TRBJ2-1
ASSLASTSGSYNEQF
>TRBV6-6|TRBJ1-4
ASSSPAFGDEKLF
>TRBV18|TRBJ2-7
ASSPGGSLAYEQY
>TRBV25-1|TRBJ2-1
ASRTSGGSNEQF